This passage covers 5 T cell receptor beta chains from one sample sequenced in a study of OX40 agonist ivuxolimab in advanced cancers. The assay was immunoSEQ multiplex PCR, and TCRdb's table has in-frame clones only and misses some. The data contain some 48,000 clones, roughly 80% of them singletons. Specimen: CD4+ or CD8+ T cells sorted from blood, collected in a trial of the OX40 agonist ivuxolimab. Receptor source: an adult with an advanced solid tumor such as melanoma, head and neck, liver or kidney cancer.

This clone has just one count. The chain has TRBV5-1 and TRBJ2-1, with TRBD2 matching 8 bases. Looked up from germline, CDR1 is SGHRS and CDR2 is YFSETQ. There are 16 residues in the CDR3. With V trimmed by 4 bases and J by 5 bases, 11 bases remained unmatched. CDR3 sequence reads: CASSPAGTSKHNEQFF. CDR3 nucleotides: TGCGCCAGCAGCCCGGCCGGGACTAGTAAACACAATGAGCAGTTCTTC.

V usage is TRBV4-2 and J usage is TRBJ1-2; unclear D gene. Germline V CDR1 and CDR2: LGHNA, YNFKEQ. The germline V and J ends were trimmed by 0 bases and 2 bases, with 10 bases remaining between them. The CDR3 consists of 15 residues. The CDR3 sequence: CASSQEYVNNYGYTF. CDR3 DNA: TGTGCCAGCAGCCAAGAATACGTAAACAACTATGGCTACACCTTC.

This clone has only a few counts. The chain has TRBV7-3 and TRBJ2-1; the D call may be TRBD1 or TRBD2 (6 bases each). Germline CDR1 is SGHTA and CDR2 is FQGTGA. This CDR3 has 14 residues. With 6 bases removed from V and 8 bases from J, the gap between germline ends came to 17 bases. The CDR3 sequence: CASSYRGGFHEQFF. In DNA, the CDR3 is TGTGCCAGCAGTTATAGAGGGGGGTTCCATGAGCAGTTCTTC.

The chain has TRBV29-1 and TRBJ1-2; tentatively, D is TRBD1 (6 bases). CDR3 length: 14 amino acids. Trimming shortened V by 3 bases and J by 3 bases, and 14 bases separated the two germline ends. Germline CDR1 is SQVTM and CDR2 is ANQGSEA. As DNA, the CDR3 is TGCAGCGTTGAGCCCACAGGGTCCTACTATGGCTACACCTTC. As protein: CSVEPTGSYYGYTF.

This sequence joins TRBV4-2 and TRBJ2-1; D not resolved. The germline V gene encodes CDR1 LGHNA and CDR2 YNFKEQ. The CDR3 extends over 17 amino acids. V lost 0 bases and J lost 0, with 12 bases in between. This chain's CDR3 is CASSQDLEASSYNEQFF. The CDR3 DNA follows: TGTGCCAGCAGCCAAGATCTAGAGGCGAGCTCCTACAATGAGCAGTTCTTC.